The rows below give T cell receptor beta chains drawn from one sample of a study of CD8 T cells in Susac syndrome. TCRdb fed the immunoSEQ multiplex PCR reads into MiXCR, producing one record per CDR3 protein. The sample includes 90,000 or so distinct CDR3 sequences, 90% to 95% seen only once; the top ten take roughly 0.32%. Material: CD8+ T cells from PBMCs. All receptors derive from a human donor in good health. The CDR3 runs from the conserved cysteine through the conserved F or W. Each record gives: D gene, V gene, clone size, J gene, CDR3 DNA, CDR3 protein. D genes are given only for firm matches. Expanded clones get a size class; other rows say once, few or many, or leave the size out.

>.|TRBV5-4|.|TRBJ2-7
TGTGCCAGCAGCTGGGGGGTAGAGGACGAGCAGTACTTC
CASSWGVEDEQYF
>.|TRBV5-1|.|TRBJ1-5
TGCGCCAGCAGCATAGAGGGGGGCAATCAGCCCCAGCATTTT
CASSIEGGNQPQHF
>TRBD1|TRBV3-1|.|TRBJ1-5
TGTGCCAGCAGCCAATCCCCCCAGGGGGCGGCGATTCAGCCCCAGCATTTT
CASSQSPQGAAIQPQHF
>.|TRBV6-2/TRBV6-3|.|TRBJ1-1
TGTGCCAGCAGTTACGGGTTACACACTGAAGCTTTCTTT
CASSYGLHTEAFF
>.|TRBV4-1|.|TRBJ2-5
TGCGCCAGCAGCCACAGGCGGGGAACAGAGACCCAGTACTTC
CASSHRRGTETQYF
>.|TRBV7-9|.|TRBJ1-4
TGTGCCACCACGACAGGTTATAATGAAAAACTGTTTTTT
CATTTGYNEKLFF
>.|TRBV11-2|.|TRBJ2-5
TGTGCCAGCAGCCGCACGAGACTAGAGCAAGAGACCCAGTACTTC
CASSRTRLEQETQYF
>TRBD2|TRBV5-4|once|TRBJ2-5
TGTGCCAGCAGCTTGGGGGGACTAGCGGGGGGGAAACAAGAGACCCAGTACTTC
CASSLGGLAGGKQETQYF
>.|TRBV10-3|.|TRBJ2-7
TGTGCCATCGGGATGTCCTACCTTACGAAGCAGTACTTC
CAIGMSYLTKQYF
>.|TRBV6-5|.|TRBJ2-5
TGTGCCAGCAGTTTGAACGGGGGACGGGGCCAAGAGACCCAGTACTTC
CASSLNGGRGQETQYF
>TRBD2|TRBV7-9|.|TRBJ2-3
TGTGCCAGCAGCCCCGGGACTAGCGGGGTCACGCAGTATTTT
CASSPGTSGVTQYF
>.|TRBV20-1|.|TRBJ1-1
TGCAGTGCTAGAGATCCGAAGAGCAGTACACTGAACACTGAAGCTTTCTTT
CSARDPKSSTLNTEAFF
>TRBD1|TRBV27|.|TRBJ2-2
TGTGCCAGCTCGGGACAGGCCTACACCGGGGAGCTGTTTTTT
CASSGQAYTGELFF
>.|TRBV20-1|once|TRBJ1-2
TGCAGTGTTAGTTCCTCAAGGACGGGGGCGGGCTATGGCTACACCTTC
CSVSSSRTGAGYGYTF
>TRBD1|TRBV30|.|TRBJ1-1
TGTGCCTGGACCAGCGGACAGGTGGGGACTGAAGCTTTCTTT
CAWTSGQVGTEAFF
>.|TRBV7-9|.|TRBJ2-7
TGTGCCAGCAGCTTAGGGCCCCTCGCGGCGACCCCCTACGAGCAGTACTTC
CASSLGPLAATPYEQYF
>TRBD2|TRBV3-1|.|TRBJ2-3
TGTGCCAGCAGCCAAGACCGCATAGCGGGGGCACCAGATACGCAGTATTTT
CASSQDRIAGAPDTQYF
>.|TRBV13|medium-sized|TRBJ1-1
TGTGCCAGCAGCTTAAGTGGGGGGACTGAAGCTTTCTTT
CASSLSGGTEAFF
>.|TRBV18|.|TRBJ1-2
TGTGCCAGCCCACAGGGTTCACATGGCTACACCTTC
CASPQGSHGYTF
>TRBD1|TRBV29-1|.|TRBJ2-1
TGCAGCGTTCTTGACAGGGACTCCTACAATGAGCAGTTCTTC
CSVLDRDSYNEQFF
>.|TRBV9|once|TRBJ2-7
TGTGCCAGCAGCGTAGACCTGGGGGGCTACGAGCAGTACTTC
CASSVDLGGYEQYF
>TRBD1|TRBV20-1|.|TRBJ1-6
TGCAGTGCTGCCTTGGGACAGGGTGAAGGCTCACCCCTCCACTTT
CSAALGQGEGSPLHF
>.|TRBV4-1|.|TRBJ1-2
TGCGCCAGCAGCCAAGAAATTCTAGGACAGATCTATGGCTACACCTTC
CASSQEILGQIYGYTF
>.|TRBV29-1|.|TRBJ2-1
TGCAGCGCCGTGTGGGGGGAATGGGGTGAGCAGTTCTTC
CSAVWGEWGEQFF
>.|TRBV2|once|TRBJ2-7
TGTGCCAGCAGTGAAGATTCTCGCGAGCAGTACTTC
CASSEDSREQYF
>TRBD1|TRBV5-1|.|TRBJ2-5
TGCGCCAGCAGCCCCACCCGGGACAGGGGTACGGAGACCCAGTACTTC
CASSPTRDRGTETQYF
>.|TRBV29-1|.|TRBJ1-3
TGCAGCGTTGAAGAGGCACACTCTGGAAACACCATATATTTT
CSVEEAHSGNTIYF
>.|TRBV7-8|.|TRBJ2-5
TGTGCCAGCAGCTTAGAGGGACCCCGGGGCCAAGAGACCCAGTACTTC
CASSLEGPRGQETQYF
>.|TRBV5-1|once|TRBJ2-2
TGCGCCAGCAGCTTGGTGATCGGGGAGCTGTTTTTT
CASSLVIGELFF
>TRBD2|TRBV7-9|.|TRBJ2-7
TGTGCCAGCAGCTTAGCCAGCGGGGGGGAAAACGAGCAGTACTTC
CASSLASGGENEQYF
>.|TRBV9|.|TRBJ2-7
TGTGCCAGCAGCGTAGAAGGAGGAACCTACGAGCAGTACTTC
CASSVEGGTYEQYF
>TRBD1|TRBV5-4|.|TRBJ2-7
TGTGCCAGCAGTTTTACCGGGACAGGGGGCCACGAGCAGTACTTC
CASSFTGTGGHEQYF
>.|TRBV7-9|.|TRBJ2-7
TGTGCCAGCAGCTTACGCCGGTGGTACGAGCAGTACTTC
CASSLRRWYEQYF
>.|TRBV7-8|.|TRBJ2-3
TGTGCCAGCAGCTTATCTGCAGGGGGCACAGATACGCAGTATTTT
CASSLSAGGTDTQYF
>.|TRBV29-1|.|TRBJ2-5
TGCAGCGTTGAAGACGCTGGGGGTGGGGAGACCCAGTACTTC
CSVEDAGGGETQYF
>.|TRBV29-1|.|TRBJ1-2
TGCAGCGTTCTCGACAGGACCTATGGCTACACCTTC
CSVLDRTYGYTF
>.|TRBV9|.|TRBJ1-1
TGTGCCAGCAGCGTGGGTGGGGGGCACACTGAAGCTTTCTTT
CASSVGGGHTEAFF
>.|TRBV6-5|.|TRBJ1-3
TGTGCCAGCAGTTACGTGGCCGGCTCTGGAAACACCATATATTTT
CASSYVAGSGNTIYF
>.|TRBV3-1|.|TRBJ2-7
TGTGCCAGCAGCCAAGATTCCGGACGGCCGGCCTCCTACGAGCAGTACTTC
CASSQDSGRPASYEQYF
>.|TRBV29-1|.|TRBJ2-7
TGCGGCGTTAGGATCTCCTCCTCCTACGAGCAGTACTTC
CGVRISSSYEQYF
>.|TRBV13|once|TRBJ1-1
TGTGCCAGCAGACAGACGGGGGAAGCTTTCTTT
CASRQTGEAFF
>.|TRBV19|.|TRBJ2-5
TGTGCCAGTAGTATGGGGCCTCTAGAGACCCAGTACTTC
CASSMGPLETQYF
>TRBD1|TRBV20-1|.|TRBJ2-5
TGCAGTGCAACCCCCGACAGGGCGCAAGAGACCCAGTACTTC
CSATPDRAQETQYF
>.|TRBV23-1|.|TRBJ2-5
TGCGCCAGCAGTCAATCGGAGCCGGGGCAACTAGAGACCCAGTACTTC
CASSQSEPGQLETQYF
>.|TRBV9|once|TRBJ1-2
TGTGCCAGCAGCGTAGTCCCAGGGGACTATGGCTACACCTTC
CASSVVPGDYGYTF
>.|TRBV5-1|.|TRBJ1-1
TGCGCCAGCAGCCCCGGGACGAACACTGAAGCTTTCTTT
CASSPGTNTEAFF
>.|TRBV6-5|once|TRBJ2-5
TGTGCCAGCAGTCGTAGCGGCACGGGGACCCAGTACTTC
CASSRSGTGTQYF
>TRBD1|TRBV14|.|TRBJ1-2
TGTGCCAGCAGTCAAACCGACAGGGTCTATGGCTACACCTTC
CASSQTDRVYGYTF